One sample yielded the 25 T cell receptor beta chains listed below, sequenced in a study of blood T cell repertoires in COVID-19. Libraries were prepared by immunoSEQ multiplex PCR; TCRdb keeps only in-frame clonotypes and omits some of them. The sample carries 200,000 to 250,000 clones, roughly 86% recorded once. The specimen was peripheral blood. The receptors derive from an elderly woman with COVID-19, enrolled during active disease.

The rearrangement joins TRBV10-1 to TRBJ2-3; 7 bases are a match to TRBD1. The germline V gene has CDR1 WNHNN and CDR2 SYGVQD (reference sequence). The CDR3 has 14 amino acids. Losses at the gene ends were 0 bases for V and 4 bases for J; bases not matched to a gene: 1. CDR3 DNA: TGCGCCAGCAGTGAGTCCACAGGGGCAGATACGCAGTATTTT. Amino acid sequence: CASSESTGADTQYF.

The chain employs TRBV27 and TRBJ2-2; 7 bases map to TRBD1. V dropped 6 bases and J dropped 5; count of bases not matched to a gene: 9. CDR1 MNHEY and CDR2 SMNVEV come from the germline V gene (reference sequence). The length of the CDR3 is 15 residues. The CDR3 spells CASRETGYLTGELFF. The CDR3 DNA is TGTGCCAGCAGAGAGACAGGGTATTTAACCGGGGAGCTGTTTTTT.

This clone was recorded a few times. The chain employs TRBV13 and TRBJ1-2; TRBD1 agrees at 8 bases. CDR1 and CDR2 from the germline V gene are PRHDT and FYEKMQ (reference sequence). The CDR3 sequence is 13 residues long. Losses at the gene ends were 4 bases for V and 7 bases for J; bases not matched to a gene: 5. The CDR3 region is CASSSGGIGGYTF. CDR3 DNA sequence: TGTGCCAGCAGCTCAGGGGGCATTGGTGGCTACACCTTC. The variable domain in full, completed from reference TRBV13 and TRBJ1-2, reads AAGVIQSPRHLIKEKRETATLKCYPIPRHDTVYWYQQGPGQDPQFLISFYEKMQSDKGSIPDRFSAQQFSDYHSELNMSSLELGDSALYFCASSSGGIGGYTFGSGTRLTVV.

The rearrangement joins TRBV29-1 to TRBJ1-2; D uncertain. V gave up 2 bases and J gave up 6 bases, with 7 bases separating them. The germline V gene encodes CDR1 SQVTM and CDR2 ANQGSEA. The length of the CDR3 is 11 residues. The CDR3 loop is CSVEPHDGYTF. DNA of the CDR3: TGCAGCGTTGAACCACATGATGGCTACACCTTC. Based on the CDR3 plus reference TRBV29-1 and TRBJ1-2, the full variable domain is SAVISQKPSRDICQRGTSLTIQCQVDSQVTMMFWYRQQPGQSLTLIATANQGSEATYESGFVIDKFPISRPNLTFSTLTVSNMSPEDSSIYLCSVEPHDGYTFGSGTRLTVV.

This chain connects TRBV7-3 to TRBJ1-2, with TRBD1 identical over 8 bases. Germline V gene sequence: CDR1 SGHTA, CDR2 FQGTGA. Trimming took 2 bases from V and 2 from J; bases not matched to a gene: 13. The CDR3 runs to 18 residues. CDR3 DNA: TGTGCCAGCAGCTTAGGGGCCCCGACAGGGGTCATCAACTATGGCTACACCTTC. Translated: CASSLGAPTGVINYGYTF.

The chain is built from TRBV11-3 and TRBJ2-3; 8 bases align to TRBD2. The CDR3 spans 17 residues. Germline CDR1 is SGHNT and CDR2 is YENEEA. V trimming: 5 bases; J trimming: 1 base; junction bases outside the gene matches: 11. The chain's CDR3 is CASSDRWRGDGTDTQYF. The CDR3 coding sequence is TGTGCCAGCAGCGACCGCTGGCGGGGGGATGGCACAGATACGCAGTATTTT.

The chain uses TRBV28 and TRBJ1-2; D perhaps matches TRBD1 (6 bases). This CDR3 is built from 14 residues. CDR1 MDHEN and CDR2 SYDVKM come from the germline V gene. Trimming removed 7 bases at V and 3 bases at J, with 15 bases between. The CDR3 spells CASNQQGPYYGYTF. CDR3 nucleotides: TGTGCCAGCAACCAACAGGGTCCCTACTATGGCTACACCTTC.

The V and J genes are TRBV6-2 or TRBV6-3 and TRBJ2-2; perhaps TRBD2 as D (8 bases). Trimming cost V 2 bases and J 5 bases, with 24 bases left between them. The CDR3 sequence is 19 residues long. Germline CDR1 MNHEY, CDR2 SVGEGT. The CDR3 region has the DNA TGTGCCAGCAGTTACAGTGGTAGCGGGGCACAGGGGAGGACCGGGGAGCTGTTTTTT. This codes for CASSYSGSGAQGRTGELFF.

CDR3 in amino acids: CASSLSRLAGETQYF. The CDR3 DNA reads TGTGCCAGCAGTTTATCGAGACTAGCGGGGGAGACCCAGTACTTC. V usage is TRBV27 and J usage is TRBJ2-5, with 11 bases aligning to TRBD2. The ends lost 0 bases at V and 5 bases at J; junction bases unmatched: 2. Germline CDR1 is MNHEY and CDR2 is SMNVEV (reference sequence). This CDR3 region has 15 residues.

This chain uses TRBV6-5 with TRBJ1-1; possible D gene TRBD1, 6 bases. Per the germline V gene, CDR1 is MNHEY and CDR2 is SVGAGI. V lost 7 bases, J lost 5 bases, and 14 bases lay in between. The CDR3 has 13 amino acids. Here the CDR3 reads CASINRQGTEAFF. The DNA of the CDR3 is TGTGCCAGCATTAACCGTCAGGGGACTGAAGCTTTCTTT.

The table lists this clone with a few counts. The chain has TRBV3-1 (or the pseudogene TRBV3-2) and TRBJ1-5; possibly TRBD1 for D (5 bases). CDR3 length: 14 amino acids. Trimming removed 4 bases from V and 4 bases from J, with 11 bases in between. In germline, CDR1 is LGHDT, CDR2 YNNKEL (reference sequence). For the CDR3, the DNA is TGTGCCAGCAGCCTGGGGCAGGGTAATCAGCCCCAGCATTTT. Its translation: CASSLGQGNQPQHF.

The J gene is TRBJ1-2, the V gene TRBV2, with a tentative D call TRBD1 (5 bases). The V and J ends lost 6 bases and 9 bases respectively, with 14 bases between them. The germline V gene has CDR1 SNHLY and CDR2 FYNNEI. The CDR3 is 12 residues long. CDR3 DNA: TGTGCCAGCAGACCCCAGGGAACACGCTACACCTTC. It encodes CASRPQGTRYTF.

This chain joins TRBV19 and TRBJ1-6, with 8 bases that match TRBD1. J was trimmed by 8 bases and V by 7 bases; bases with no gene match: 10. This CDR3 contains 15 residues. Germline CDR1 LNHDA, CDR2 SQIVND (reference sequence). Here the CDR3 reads CASTETGGVDSPLHF. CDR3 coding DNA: TGTGCCAGTACCGAAACAGGGGGGGTGGATTCACCCCTCCACTTT.

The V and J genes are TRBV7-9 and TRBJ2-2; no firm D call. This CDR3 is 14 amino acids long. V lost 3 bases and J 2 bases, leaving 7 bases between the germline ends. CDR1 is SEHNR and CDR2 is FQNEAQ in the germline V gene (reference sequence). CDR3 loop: CASSLSGNTGELFF. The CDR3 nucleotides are TGTGCCAGCAGCTTGTCAGGAAACACCGGGGAGCTGTTTTTT.

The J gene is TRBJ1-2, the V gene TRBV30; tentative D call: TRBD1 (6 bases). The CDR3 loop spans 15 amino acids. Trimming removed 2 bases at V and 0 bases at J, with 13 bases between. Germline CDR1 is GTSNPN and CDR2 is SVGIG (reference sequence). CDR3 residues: CAWSPEQGPNYGYTF. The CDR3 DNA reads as TGTGCCTGGAGTCCCGAACAGGGACCTAACTATGGCTACACCTTC.

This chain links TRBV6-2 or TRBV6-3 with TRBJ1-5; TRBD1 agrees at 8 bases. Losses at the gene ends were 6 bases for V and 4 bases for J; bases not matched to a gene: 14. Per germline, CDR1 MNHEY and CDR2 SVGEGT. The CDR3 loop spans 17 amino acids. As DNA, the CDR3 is TGTGCCAGCAGCAAGGAGACCGGGACAGGCGGGAATCAGCCCCAGCATTTT. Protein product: CASSKETGTGGNQPQHF.

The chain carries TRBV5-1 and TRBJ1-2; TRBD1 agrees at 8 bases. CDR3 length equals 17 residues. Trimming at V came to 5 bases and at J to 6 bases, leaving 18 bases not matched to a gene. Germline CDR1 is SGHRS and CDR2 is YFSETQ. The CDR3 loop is CASRLGQALLAFDGYTF. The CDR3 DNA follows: TGCGCCAGCAGACTGGGACAGGCCTTACTTGCCTTTGATGGCTACACCTTC.

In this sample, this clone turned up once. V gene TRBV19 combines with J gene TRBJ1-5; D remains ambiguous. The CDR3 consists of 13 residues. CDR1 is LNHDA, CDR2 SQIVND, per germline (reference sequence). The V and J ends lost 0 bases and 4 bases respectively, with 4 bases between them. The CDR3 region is CASSIDVNQPQHF. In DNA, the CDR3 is TGTGCCAGTAGTATAGACGTTAATCAGCCCCAGCATTTT.

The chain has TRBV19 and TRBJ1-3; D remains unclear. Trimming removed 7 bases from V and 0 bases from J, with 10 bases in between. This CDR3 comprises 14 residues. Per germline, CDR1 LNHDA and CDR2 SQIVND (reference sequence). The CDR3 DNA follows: TGTGCCAGTACCCTAGGAGCCTCTGGAAACACCATATATTTT. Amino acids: CASTLGASGNTIYF.

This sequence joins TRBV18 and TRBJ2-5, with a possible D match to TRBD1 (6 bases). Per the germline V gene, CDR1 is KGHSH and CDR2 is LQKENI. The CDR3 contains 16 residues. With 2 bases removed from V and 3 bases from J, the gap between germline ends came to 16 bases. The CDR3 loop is CASSPIPQGPKETQYF. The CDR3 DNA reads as TGTGCCAGCTCACCAATCCCACAGGGCCCCAAAGAGACCCAGTACTTC.

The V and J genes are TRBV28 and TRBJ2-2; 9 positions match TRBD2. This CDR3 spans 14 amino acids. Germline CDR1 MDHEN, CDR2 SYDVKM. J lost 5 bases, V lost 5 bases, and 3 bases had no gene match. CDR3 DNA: TGTGCCAGCAGTCTCGCGGGAGGGACCGGGGAGCTGTTTTTT. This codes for CASSLAGGTGELFF. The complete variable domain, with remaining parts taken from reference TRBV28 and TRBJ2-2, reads DVKVTQSSRYLVKRTGEKVFLECVQDMDHENMFWYRQDPGLGLRLIYFSYDVKMKEKGDIPEGYSVSREKKERFSLILESASTNQTSMYLCASSLAGGTGELFFGEGSRLTVL.

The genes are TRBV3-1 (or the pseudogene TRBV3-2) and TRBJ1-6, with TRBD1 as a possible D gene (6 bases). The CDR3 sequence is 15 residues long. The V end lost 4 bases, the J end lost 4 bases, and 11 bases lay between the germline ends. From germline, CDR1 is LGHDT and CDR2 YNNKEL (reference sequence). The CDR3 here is CASSPSGQYNSPLHF. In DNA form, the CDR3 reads TGTGCCAGCAGCCCAAGCGGACAGTATAATTCACCCCTCCACTTT.

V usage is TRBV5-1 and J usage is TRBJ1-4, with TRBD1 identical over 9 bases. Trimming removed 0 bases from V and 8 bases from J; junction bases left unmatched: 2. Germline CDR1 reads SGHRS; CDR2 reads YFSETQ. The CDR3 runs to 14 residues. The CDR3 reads CASSLEQGAEKLFF. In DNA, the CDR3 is TGCGCCAGCAGCTTGGAACAGGGGGCGGAAAAACTGTTTTTT.

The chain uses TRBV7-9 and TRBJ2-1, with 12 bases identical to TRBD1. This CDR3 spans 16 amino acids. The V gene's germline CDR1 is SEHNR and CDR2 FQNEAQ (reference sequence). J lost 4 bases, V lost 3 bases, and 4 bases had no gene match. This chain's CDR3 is CASSLAGQGAYNEQFF. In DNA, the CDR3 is TGTGCCAGCAGCTTGGCGGGACAGGGGGCATACAATGAGCAGTTCTTC.

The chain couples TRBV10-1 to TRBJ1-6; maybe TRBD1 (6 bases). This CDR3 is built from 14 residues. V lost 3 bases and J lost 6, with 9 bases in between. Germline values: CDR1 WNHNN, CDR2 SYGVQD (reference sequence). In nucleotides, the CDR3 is TGCGCCAGCAGTGAACAGGACAGTAATTCACCCCTCCACTTT. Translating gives CASSEQDSNSPLHF.